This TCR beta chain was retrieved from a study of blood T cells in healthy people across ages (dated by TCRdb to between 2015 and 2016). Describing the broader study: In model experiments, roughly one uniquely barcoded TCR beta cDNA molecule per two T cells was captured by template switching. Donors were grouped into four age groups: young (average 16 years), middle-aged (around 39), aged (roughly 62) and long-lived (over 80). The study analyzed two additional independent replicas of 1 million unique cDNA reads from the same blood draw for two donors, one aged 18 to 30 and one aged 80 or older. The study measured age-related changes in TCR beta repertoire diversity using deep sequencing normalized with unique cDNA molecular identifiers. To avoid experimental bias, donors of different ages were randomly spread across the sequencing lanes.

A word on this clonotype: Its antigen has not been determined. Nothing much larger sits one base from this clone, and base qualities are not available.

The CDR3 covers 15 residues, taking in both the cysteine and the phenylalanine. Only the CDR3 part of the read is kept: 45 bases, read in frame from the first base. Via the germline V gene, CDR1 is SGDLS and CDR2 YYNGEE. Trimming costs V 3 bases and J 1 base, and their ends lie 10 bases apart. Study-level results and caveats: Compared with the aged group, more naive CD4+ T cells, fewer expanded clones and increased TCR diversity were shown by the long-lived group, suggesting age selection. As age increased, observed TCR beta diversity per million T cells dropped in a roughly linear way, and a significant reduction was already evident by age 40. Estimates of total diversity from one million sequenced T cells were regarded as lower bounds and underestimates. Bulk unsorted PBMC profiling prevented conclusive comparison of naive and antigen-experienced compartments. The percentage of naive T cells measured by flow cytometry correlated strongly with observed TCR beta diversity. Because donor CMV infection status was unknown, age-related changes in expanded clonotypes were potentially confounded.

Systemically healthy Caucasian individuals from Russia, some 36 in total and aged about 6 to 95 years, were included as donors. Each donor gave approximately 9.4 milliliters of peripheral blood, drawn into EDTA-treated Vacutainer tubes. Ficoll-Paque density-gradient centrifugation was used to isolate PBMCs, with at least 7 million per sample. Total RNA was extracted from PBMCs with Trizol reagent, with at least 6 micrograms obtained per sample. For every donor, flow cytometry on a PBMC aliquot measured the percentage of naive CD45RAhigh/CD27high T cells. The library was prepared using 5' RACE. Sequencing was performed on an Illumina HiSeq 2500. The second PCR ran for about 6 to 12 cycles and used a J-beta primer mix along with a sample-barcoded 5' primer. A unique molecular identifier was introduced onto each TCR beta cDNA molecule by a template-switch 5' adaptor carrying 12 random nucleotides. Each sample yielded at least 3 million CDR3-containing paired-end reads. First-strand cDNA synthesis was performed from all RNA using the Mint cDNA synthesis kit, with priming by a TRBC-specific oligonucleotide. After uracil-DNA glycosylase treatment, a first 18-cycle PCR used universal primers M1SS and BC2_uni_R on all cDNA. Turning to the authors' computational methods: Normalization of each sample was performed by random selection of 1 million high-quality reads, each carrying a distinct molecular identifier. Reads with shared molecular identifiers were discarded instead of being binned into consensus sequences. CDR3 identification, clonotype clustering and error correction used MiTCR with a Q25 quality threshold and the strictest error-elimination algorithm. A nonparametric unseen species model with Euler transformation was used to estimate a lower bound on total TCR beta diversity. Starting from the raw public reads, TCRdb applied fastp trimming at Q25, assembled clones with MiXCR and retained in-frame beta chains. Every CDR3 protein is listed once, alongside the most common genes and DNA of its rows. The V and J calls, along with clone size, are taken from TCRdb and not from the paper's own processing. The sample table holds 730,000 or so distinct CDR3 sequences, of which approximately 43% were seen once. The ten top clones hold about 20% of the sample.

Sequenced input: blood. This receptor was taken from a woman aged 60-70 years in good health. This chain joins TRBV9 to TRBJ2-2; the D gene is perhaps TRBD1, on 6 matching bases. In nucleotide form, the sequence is TGTGCCAGCAGCGCGGACAGTGGGAACACCGGGGAGCTGTTTTTT. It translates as CASSADSGNTGELFF.